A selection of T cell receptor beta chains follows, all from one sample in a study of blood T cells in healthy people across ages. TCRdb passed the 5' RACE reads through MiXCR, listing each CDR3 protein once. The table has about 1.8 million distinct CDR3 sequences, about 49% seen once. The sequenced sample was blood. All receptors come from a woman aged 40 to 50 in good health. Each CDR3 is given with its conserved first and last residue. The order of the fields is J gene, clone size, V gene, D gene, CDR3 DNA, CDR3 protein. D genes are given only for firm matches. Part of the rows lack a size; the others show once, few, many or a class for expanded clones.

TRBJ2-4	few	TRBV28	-	TGTGCCAGCAGCCAAGGGGGGGCAGAAGGCAAAAACATTCAGTACTTC	CASSQGGAEGKNIQYF
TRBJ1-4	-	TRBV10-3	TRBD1	TGTGCCATCAGTGAGTCCGGGACAGGGCTTGAAAAACTGTTTTTT	CAISESGTGLEKLFF
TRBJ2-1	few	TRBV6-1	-	TGTGCCAGCAGTGAAGTATGGCAGGGATTTTTGGATGAGCAGTTCTTC	CASSEVWQGFLDEQFF
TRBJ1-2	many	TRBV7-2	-	TGTGCCAGCAGCCAACAGCTAAACTATGGCTACACCTTC	CASSQQLNYGYTF
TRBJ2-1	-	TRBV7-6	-	TGTGCCAGCAGCTTAGCAGGTGTGAGGGTTATTGAGCAGTTCTTC	CASSLAGVRVIEQFF
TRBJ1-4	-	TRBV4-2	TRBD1	TGTGCCAGCAGCCAAGAGGGGACAGGGGGAAATGAAAAACTGTTTTTT	CASSQEGTGGNEKLFF
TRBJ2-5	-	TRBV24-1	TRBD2	TGTGCCACCAGTGACCCTAGCGGGGGGGTTGAAGAGACCCAGTACTTC	CATSDPSGGVEETQYF
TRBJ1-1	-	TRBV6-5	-	TGTGCCAGCAGACTTGGGACGGCGACAACTGAAGCTTTCTTT	CASRLGTATTEAFF
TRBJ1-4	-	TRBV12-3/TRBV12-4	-	TGTGCCAGCAGTTTACTGGGGAAGGTGGCTGAAAAACTGTTTTTT	CASSLLGKVAEKLFF
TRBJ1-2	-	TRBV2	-	TGTGCCAGCAGTGAAAGGACACCGATCTATGGCTACACCTTC	CASSERTPIYGYTF
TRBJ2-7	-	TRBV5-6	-	TGTGCCAGCAGCTTAGGGAGCGCGGATCCAACCTACGAGCAGTACTTC	CASSLGSADPTYEQYF
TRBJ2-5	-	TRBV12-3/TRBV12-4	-	TGTGCCAGCAGCCCTGACTACAAGAGAACCCAGTACTTC	CASSPDYKRTQYF
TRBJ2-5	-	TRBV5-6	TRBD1	TGTGCCAGCAGCTTCGGACAGGGGATACGAGAGACCCAGTACTTC	CASSFGQGIRETQYF
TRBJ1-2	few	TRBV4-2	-	TGTGCCAGCAGCCAAGATATGGGCCCTCAGGGCTACACCTTC	CASSQDMGPQGYTF
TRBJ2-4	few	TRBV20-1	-	TGCAGTCCTCAGGACCTCATAGCCAAAAACATTCAGTACTTC	CSPQDLIAKNIQYF
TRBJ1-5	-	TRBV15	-	TGTGCCACCAGCAGAGAAGGGACCCAGCCCCAGCATTTT	CATSREGTQPQHF
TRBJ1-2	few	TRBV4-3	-	TGCGCCAGCAGCCAAGATGGGACATCACAGCCTAACTATGGCTACACCTTC	CASSQDGTSQPNYGYTF
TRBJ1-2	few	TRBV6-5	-	TGTGCCAGCAGTTACGTTCCGACAAAGAGCTATGGCTACACCTTC	CASSYVPTKSYGYTF
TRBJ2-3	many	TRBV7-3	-	TGTGCCAGCAGCGTAAAGAGCACAGATACGCAGTATTTT	CASSVKSTDTQYF
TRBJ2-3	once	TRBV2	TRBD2	TGTGCCAGCAGTGACCCGACTAGCGGGACCCACCAAACGACAGATACGCAGTATTTT	CASSDPTSGTHQTTDTQYF
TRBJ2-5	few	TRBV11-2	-	TGTGCCAGCAGCCCCGGCTGGATCAACCAAGAGACCCAGTACTTC	CASSPGWINQETQYF
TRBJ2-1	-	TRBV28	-	TGTGCCAGCAGATACAGGGCTTCCTACAATGAGCAGTTCTTC	CASRYRASYNEQFF
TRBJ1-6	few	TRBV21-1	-	TGTGCCAGCAGCAAAGGTGTACGGGGGAGTTTTGATTCACCCCTCCACTTT	CASSKGVRGSFDSPLHF
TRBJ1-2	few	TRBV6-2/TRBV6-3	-	TGTGCCATCACCAGGGTCGGGCCGAACTATGGCTACACCTTC	CAITRVGPNYGYTF
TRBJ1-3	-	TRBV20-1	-	TGCAGTGCTAGAGAAAGGGGCAAAAACTCTGGAAACACCATATATTTT	CSARERGKNSGNTIYF
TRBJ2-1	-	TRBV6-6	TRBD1	TGTGCCAGCAGTTACCCCGGGACAGTAGGCAATGAGCAGTTCTTC	CASSYPGTVGNEQFF
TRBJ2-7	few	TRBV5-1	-	TGCGCCAGCGCTGCGGGTGGGGGTGAGCAGTACTTC	CASAAGGGEQYF
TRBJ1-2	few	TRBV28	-	TGTGCCAGCAGTGCCGAGTATGGCTACACCTTC	CASSAEYGYTF
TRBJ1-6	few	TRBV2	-	TGTGCCAGCAGTTTGTCGGGAAATTCACCCCTCCACTTT	CASSLSGNSPLHF
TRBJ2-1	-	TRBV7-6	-	TGTGCCAGCAGCCCCCAGGCAGGGCCTACAAACAATGAGCAGTTCTTC	CASSPQAGPTNNEQFF
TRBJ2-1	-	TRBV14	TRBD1	TGTGCCAGCGGAACCGCGTATAGGGACAGGACAGCTAATGAGCAGTTCTTC	CASGTAYRDRTANEQFF
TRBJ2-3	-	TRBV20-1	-	TGCAGTGCGCCCGGACAGTTAACGACGCAGTATTTT	CSAPGQLTTQYF
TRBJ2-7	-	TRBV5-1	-	TGCGCCAGCAGCTTGGAGGGGTCGGGGTACGAGCAGTACTTC	CASSLEGSGYEQYF
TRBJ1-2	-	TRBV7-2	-	TGTGCCAGCAGCTTCCACAGGGCTACCAACTATGGCTACACCTTC	CASSFHRATNYGYTF
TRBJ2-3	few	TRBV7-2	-	TGTGCCAGCAGCTTAGGCCTGCGGGGTTACACAGATACGCAGTATTTT	CASSLGLRGYTDTQYF
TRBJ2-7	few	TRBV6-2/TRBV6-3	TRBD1	TGTGCCAGCAGTCAGAACAGGGGGCTGGGAAACGAGCAGTACTTC	CASSQNRGLGNEQYF
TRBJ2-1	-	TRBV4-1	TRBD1	TGCGCCAGCAGCCACCCGGGACAGGGGAGGGATGAGCAGTTCTTC	CASSHPGQGRDEQFF
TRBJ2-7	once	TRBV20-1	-	TGCAGTGCTAGTGGCCAGCAAGAGCCCCAGTACTTC	CSASGQQEPQYF
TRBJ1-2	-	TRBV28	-	TGTGCCCGCAGTAGCGGCGGGCAACACTATGGCTACACCTTC	CARSSGGQHYGYTF
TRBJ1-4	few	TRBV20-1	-	TGCAGTGCTAGAGGGTCAGAGAGTGAAAAACTGTTTTTT	CSARGSESEKLFF
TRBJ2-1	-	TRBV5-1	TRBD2	TGCGCCAGCAGCTGGCCACTAGCGGATACCAGTCCTGAGCAGTTCTTC	CASSWPLADTSPEQFF
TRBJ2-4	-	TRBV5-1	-	TGCGCCAGCAGCGATCCCCCTCTCTACATTCAGTACTTC	CASSDPPLYIQYF
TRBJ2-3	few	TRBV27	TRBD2	TGTGCCAGCAGTTTACAGCCGCGGGGGGGCACAGATACGCAGTATTTT	CASSLQPRGGTDTQYF
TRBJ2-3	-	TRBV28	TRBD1	TGTGCCAGCAGTCACCCCGGGACAGGGTATTTAGATACGCAGTATTTT	CASSHPGTGYLDTQYF
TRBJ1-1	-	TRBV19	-	TGTGCCAGCACAGCGAGGGTTAACACTGAAGCTTTCTTT	CASTARVNTEAFF
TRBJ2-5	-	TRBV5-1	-	TGCGCCAGCAGCCCTGGGGCCGTATTGCGAGAGACCCAGTACTTC	CASSPGAVLRETQYF
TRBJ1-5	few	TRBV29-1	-	TGCAGCGTCGAAGGGCCGGCGAATCAGCCCCAGCATTTT	CSVEGPANQPQHF
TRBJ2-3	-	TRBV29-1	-	TGCAGCGTTGAAGGCAGGTACGGAGATACGCAGTATTTT	CSVEGRYGDTQYF
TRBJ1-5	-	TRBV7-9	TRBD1	TGTGCCAGCAGCCAACCGGGGACAGAAAATCAGCCCCAGCATTTT	CASSQPGTENQPQHF
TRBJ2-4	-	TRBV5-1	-	TGCGCCAGCAGCTTGTATCCCGGCGAAAACATTCAGTACTTC	CASSLYPGENIQYF
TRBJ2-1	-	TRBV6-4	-	TGTGCCAGCAGTGCACGGATAGACAATGAGCAGTTCTTC	CASSARIDNEQFF
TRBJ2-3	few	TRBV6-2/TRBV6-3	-	TGTGCCAGCAGACTTGTCAGGGCCATCACAGATACGCAGTATTTT	CASRLVRAITDTQYF
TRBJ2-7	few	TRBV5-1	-	TGCGCCAGCAGCTTAGCTGGGACGGCCCCCCCCTACGAGCAGTACTTC	CASSLAGTAPPYEQYF
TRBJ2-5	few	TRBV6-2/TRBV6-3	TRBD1	TGTGCCAGCAGCCACAGGGGACCTCCCATCCAAGAGACCCAGTACTTC	CASSHRGPPIQETQYF
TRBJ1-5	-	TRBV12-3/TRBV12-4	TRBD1	TGTGCCAGCAGTGAACGACAGGGTGTAGGTCAGCCCCAGCATTTT	CASSERQGVGQPQHF
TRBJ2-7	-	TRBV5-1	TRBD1	TGCGCCAGCAGCTTGAGGCCGAGACAGGGGCTGGTGAGCTCCTACGAGCAGTACTTC	CASSLRPRQGLVSSYEQYF
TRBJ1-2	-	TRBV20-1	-	TGCAGTGCTAGAGTCTTACAGGGCTATGGCTACACCTTC	CSARVLQGYGYTF
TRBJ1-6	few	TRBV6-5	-	TGTGCCAGCAGTTACGGGGACGTAAGAAGTAATTCACCCCTCCACTTT	CASSYGDVRSNSPLHF
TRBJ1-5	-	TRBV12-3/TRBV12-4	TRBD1	TGTGCCAGCAGTCTACAGGGGGGTTATCAGCCCCAGCATTTT	CASSLQGGYQPQHF